The 32 T cell receptor beta chains below all came from one sample that was sequenced in a study of tumor-infiltrating lymphocytes in primary liver carcinoma (dated by TCRdb to the late 2010s). TRIzol reagent was used to extract blood RNA from unsorted whole blood, while the DNeasy Blood & Tissue kit provided the germline DNA. Sequencing was performed on an Illumina HiSeq 2500. Starting from around 520 ng total RNA, TCRbeta-specific cDNA was produced by reverse transcription with a constant-region primer and ProtoScript II reverse transcriptase. Construction of the TCRbeta libraries relied on three nested rounds of multiplex PCR, following a slightly modified ARM-PCR procedure. The first two PCR rounds used multiplex TRBV1-TRBV30 forward primers with a Cbeta reverse primer, each for 10 cycles. TCRdb reran the public reads through fastp at Q25 and MiXCR, keeping productive beta chains. Rows merge per CDR3 protein into single entries with the most common DNA and genes. For this sample there are approximately 320,000 distinct CDR3 sequences; about 50% appear just once. The top ten constitute about a sixth of the sample.

Sample: peripheral blood. The receptors come from a woman in her 30s with primary liver carcinoma and hepatitis B virus infection.

The chain is built from TRBV18 and TRBJ2-5; D may be TRBD2 (5 bases). CDR3 length: 14 residues. V was trimmed by 6 bases and J by 1 base, leaving 12 bases between them. Germline V gene data show CDR1 as KGHSH and CDR2 as LQKENI. The CDR3 nucleotides are TGTGCCAGCTCGCCCCCGGCGGGCCAAGAGACCCAGTACTTC. Its protein is CASSPPAGQETQYF.

Turning to this clonotype: The CDR3 carries no conserved terminal phenylalanine or tryptophan, so it likely arises from a read error. This rearrangement joins TRBV11-1 to TRBJ2-2; D perhaps matches TRBD2 (6 bases). The CDR3 is 19 residues long. The V gene's germline CDR1 is SGHAT and CDR2 FQDESV (reference sequence). V was trimmed by 3 bases and J by 4 bases, leaving 24 bases between them. The CDR3 DNA is TGTGCCAGCAGCTTGTCCCCCTTCGGACGGGGAGGCCTCACCGGGGAGCTGTTTCTT. Its protein product is CASSLSPFGRGGLTGELFL.

This clonotype was detected once. It may be a read error: a sequence one base away is much more abundant. CDR3 loop: CNVDHGVGETQYF. The CDR3 DNA sequence: TGCAACGTTGATCATGGGGTAGGAGAGACCCAGTACTTC. The V gene is TRBV29-1, the J gene TRBJ2-5; no clear D gene. Germline CDR1 SQVTM, CDR2 ANQGSEA. The CDR3 length is 13 residues.

Remarks on this clonotype: An end of the junction does not agree with germline; a read error may underlie this. The V and J genes are TRBV7-9 and TRBJ2-1, with D possibly being TRBD1 (5 bases). The CDR3 is 12 residues long. The germline V gene encodes CDR1 SEHNR and CDR2 FQNEAQ (reference sequence). CDR3 in DNA: TGTGCCAGCAGCTTAGGCAGGGTTTCGCCCTCCTTC. Its translation: CASSLGRVSPSF. Using reference TRBV7-9 and TRBJ2-1 for the parts outside the CDR3, the full variable domain is DTGVSQNPRHKITKRGQNVTFRCDPISEHNRLYWYRQTLGQGPEFLTYFQNEAQLEKSRLLSDRFSAERPKGSFSTLEIQRTEQGDSAMYLCASSLGRVSPSFGPGTRLTVL.

On this clonotype itself: The junction does not match germline at one end; this may be a read error. V is TRBV4-2 and J is TRBJ1-2; D not certain. The germline gives CDR1 LGHNA, CDR2 YNFKEQ. CDR3 length equals 15 residues. The DNA for the CDR3 is TGTGCCAACAGCCAAGTAATGGGCTTCGACTATGGCTACACCTTC. Translation: CANSQVMGFDYGYTF.

To note about this clonotype: A read error may be the cause here, since a much bigger clone is one base away. In this CDR3 the conserved last residue, phenylalanine or tryptophan, is missing, so a read error is likely. The chain couples TRBV6-5 to TRBJ2-7, with TRBD2 identical over 12 bases. The CDR3 contains 14 residues. The J segment lost 2 bases and the V segment lost 4 bases, leaving 0 bases of the junction unmatched. CDR1 MNHEY and CDR2 SVGAGI come from the germline V gene. CDR3 DNA sequence: TGTGCCAGCAGTTGGACTAGCGGGGCCTACGAGCAGTACTCC. It is translated as CASSWTSGAYEQYS.

This clonotype has only one observation. This may be a read error: a much more frequent sequence differs by one nucleotide. The chain employs TRBV12-3 or TRBV12-4 and TRBJ2-4; perhaps TRBD1 as D (5 bases). Judging by the DNA end, TRBJ2-1 fits better; the J call may be wrong. The CDR3 is 12 residues long. The CDR3 spells CASSFQGNIQFF. The CDR3, as DNA: TGTGCCAGCAGTTTCCAGGGAAACATTCAGTTCTTC.

This clonotype came up a few times. This chain joins TRBV7-8 and TRBJ2-2; TRBD2 is a possible D gene (5 bases). The CDR3 has 15 residues. CDR1 SGHVS and CDR2 FQNEAQ come from the germline V gene. The ends were cut back, 2 bases at V and 7 bases at J, with 14 bases in the middle. The DNA for the CDR3 is TGTGCCAGCAGCTTAAACGGGCGGGTTTTCGGGGAGCTGTTTTTT. Encoded protein: CASSLNGRVFGELFF.

In DNA, the CDR3 is TGTGCCAGCAGTGCCCTAGCGGGAGCGGGCAATGAGCAGTTCTTC. Its protein is CASSALAGAGNEQFF. This chain joins TRBV2 and TRBJ2-1; TRBD2 aligns across 10 bases. This CDR3 spans 15 amino acids. V lost 4 bases to trimming and J lost 6 bases; unmatched junction nucleotides: 6. The germline V gene has CDR1 SNHLY and CDR2 FYNNEI.

This clonotype appeared a few times. A read error may account for a junction end that differs from germline. V is TRBV11-2 and J is TRBJ2-1; 7 bases line up with TRBD2. CDR1 is SGHAT and CDR2 is FQNNGV in the germline V gene. The CDR3 loop spans 14 amino acids. The CDR3 protein is CTSSLSGIYNEQFF. In DNA form, the CDR3 reads TGTACCAGCAGCCTAAGCGGGATCTACAATGAGCAGTTCTTC.

Regarding this clonotype: Germline and junction disagree at one end, which may indicate a read error. The rearrangement links TRBV4-1 to TRBJ2-7; the D is unclear. The germline V gene encodes CDR1 MGHRA and CDR2 YSYEKL. This CDR3 is built from 17 residues. The CDR3 DNA reads TGCGCCGGCAGCCAAGATCATCTAGGGCAAAGCTCCTACGAGCAGTACTTC. Translation gives CAGSQDHLGQSSYEQYF.

V usage is TRBV12-3 or TRBV12-4 and J usage is TRBJ2-1, with 9 positions matching TRBD2. CDR3 length: 15 amino acids. V was clipped by 6 bases and J by 3 bases; unmatched bases: 6. CDR3: CASSRLAGFYNEQFF. The CDR3 DNA reads TGTGCCAGCAGCCGTCTAGCGGGATTCTACAATGAGCAGTTCTTC.

The V and J genes are TRBV6-6 and TRBJ1-2; D remains ambiguous. This CDR3 contains 15 residues. Per the germline V gene, CDR1 is MNHNY and CDR2 is SVGAGI (reference sequence). The V gene lost 4 bases and the J gene lost 10 bases, with 22 bases spanning the gap. The chain's CDR3 is CASSFPAGVLDDYTF. The CDR3 DNA reads TGTGCCAGCAGTTTCCCGGCCGGGGTCTTAGATGACTACACCTTC.

On this clonotype itself: This may be a read error: a much more frequent sequence differs by one nucleotide. V usage is TRBV12-3 or TRBV12-4 and J usage is TRBJ2-7; the D gene is possibly TRBD2 (5 bases). The CDR3 runs 14 residues. This CDR3 is CVSSLGSRLSEQYF. The DNA for the CDR3 is TGTGTCAGCAGTTTGGGGAGTAGGTTGTCGGAGCAGTACTTC.

On this clonotype: The germline gene is not matched at one end of the junction; a read error may be the cause. V and J are TRBV29-1 and TRBJ1-1, with 9 bases fitting TRBD1. Germline CDR1 SQVTM, CDR2 ANQGSEA. This CDR3 is 13 amino acids long. The chain's CDR3 is CSVTGGAGTEDFF. The CDR3 DNA reads as TGCAGCGTAACAGGGGGCGCTGGGACTGAAGATTTCTTT.

As concerns this clonotype: A much larger clone is a single base away; this may be a read error. V is TRBV4-2 and J is TRBJ2-2; 8 nucleotides align to TRBD2. Germline V gene lookup returns CDR1 LGHNA and CDR2 YNFKEQ. The CDR3 runs 17 residues. The CDR3 reads CASGQEPSGRNTGELFF. The DNA of the CDR3 is TGTGCCAGCGGCCAAGAGCCTAGCGGGCGGAACACCGGGGAGCTGTTTTTT.

In the case of this clonotype: This clone may be a read error of a much larger clone one base away. Lacking the conserved final phenylalanine or tryptophan, this CDR3 likely reflects a read error. The DNA is left out, because the CDR3 cannot be placed on it with certainty; the CDR3 is given as TCRdb lists it. The genes are TRBV24-1 and TRBJ2-5; the tabulated D call, TRBD1, remains unverified against the DNA. The CDR3 spans 13 amino acids, including both terminal residues. CDR1 and CDR2 from the germline V gene are KGHDR and SFDVKD. CDR3 protein: CATSDPGGTPLYL.

The CDR3 spells CASSQTSYPDTQYF. The CDR3, as DNA: TGTGCCAGCAGCCAAACTAGTTACCCAGATACGCAGTATTTT. The rearrangement links TRBV28 to TRBJ2-3; a weak D match, TRBD2 (5 bases). Trimming pared 6 bases from V and 4 bases from J, leaving 14 bases between. This CDR3 comprises 14 residues. CDR1 is MDHEN and CDR2 is SYDVKM in the germline V gene.

This chain joins TRBV5-4 and TRBJ2-1, with a weak D call TRBD2 (6 bases). Germline values: CDR1 SGHNT, CDR2 YYREEE (reference sequence). The CDR3 sequence is 13 residues long. Trimming took 0 bases from V and 7 from J, leaving 8 bases between them. The CDR3 here is CASSLGLENEQFF. The CDR3 DNA follows: TGTGCCAGCAGCTTGGGACTAGAAAATGAGCAGTTCTTC. The entire variable domain, with the rest obtained from reference TRBV5-4 and TRBJ2-1, is as follows: ETGVTQSPTHLIKTRGQQVTLRCSSQSGHNTVSWYQQALGQGPQFIFQYYREEENGRGNFPPRFSGLQFPNYSSELNVNALELDDSALYLCASSLGLENEQFFGPGTRLTVL.

This clonotype was picked up many times. CDR3 sequence reads: CASSLVNEQFF. The CDR3 DNA reads TGTGCCAGCAGCCTGGTTAATGAGCAGTTCTTC. The chain joins TRBV11-2 to TRBJ2-1; unclear D gene. V was cut by 5 bases and J by 7 bases, with 6 bases left in between. Looked up from germline, CDR1 is SGHAT and CDR2 is FQNNGV. The CDR3 is 11 residues long.

Comments on this clonotype: In this CDR3 the conserved last residue, phenylalanine or tryptophan, is missing, so a read error is likely. This chain connects TRBV6-6 to TRBJ2-1; no clear D gene. The CDR3 extends over 15 amino acids. From germline, CDR1 is MNHNY and CDR2 SVGAGI (reference sequence). V was trimmed by 2 bases and J by 0 bases, leaving 8 bases between them. For the CDR3, the DNA is TGTGCCAGCAGTTACGGAGCAAGCTCCTACAATGAGCAGTTCTCC. It yields the protein CASSYGASSYNEQFS.

For this clonotype: One end of the junction does not line up with germline, which may come from a read error. The V and J genes are TRBV11-2 and TRBJ2-3, with TRBD2 as a possible D gene (6 bases). This CDR3 region has 16 residues. The germline V gene has CDR1 SGHAT and CDR2 FQNNGV. The CDR3 spells CASSSGARGGTDTQYF. In DNA, the CDR3 is TGTGCCAGTAGCTCAGGCGCTCGCGGGGGCACAGATACGCAGTATTTT.

This clonotype was seen more than once but under ten times. Being one base from a much bigger clone, this may be a read error. This chain links TRBV11-2 with TRBJ2-7; 9 bases fit TRBD1. The CDR3 is 16 residues long. Germline CDR1 SGHAT, CDR2 FQNNGV. CDR3 sequence reads: CASSLGRTGATYEQNF. In nucleotides, the CDR3 is TGTGCCAGCAGCTTAGGGCGGACAGGGGCTACCTACGAGCAGAACTTC.

V gene TRBV7-8 combines with J gene TRBJ2-1; no firm D call. The CDR3 extends over 15 amino acids. Germline V CDR1 and CDR2: SGHVS, FQNEAQ. Trimming took 5 bases from V and 4 from J, leaving 15 bases between them. CDR3 bases: TGTGCCAGCAGCCCAGAGGACCCCGGGTACAATGAGCAGTTCTTC. It translates to CASSPEDPGYNEQFF.

In its sample, this clonotype was seen a few times. The gene calls are TRBV6-1 and TRBJ2-1; 8 bases are a match to TRBD2. CDR1 is MNHNS and CDR2 is SASEGT in the germline V gene. The V segment lost 5 bases and the J segment 3 bases; nucleotides outside the gene matches: 9. The CDR3 has 16 residues. CDR3 DNA sequence: TGTGCCAGCAGTTTCTCACTAGCGGAGTTCTACAATGAGCAGTTCTTC. It translates to CASSFSLAEFYNEQFF.

Concerning this clonotype: This sequence may be a read error, since a much larger clone differs from it by one base. The chain combines TRBV12-3 or TRBV12-4 with TRBJ1-1, with D possibly being TRBD1 (5 bases). The CDR3 has 11 amino acids. The V gene lost 4 bases and the J gene lost 6 bases, with 6 bases spanning the gap. CDR3: CASSWDAEAFF. CDR3 sequence (DNA): TGTGCCAGCAGTTGGGACGCTGAAGCTTTCTTT.

In its sample, this clonotype was seen many times. V usage is TRBV12-3 or TRBV12-4 and J usage is TRBJ2-1, with D possibly TRBD1 on 6 matching bases. The V end was cut by 2 bases, the J end by 6 bases, with 11 bases between. This CDR3 has 14 residues. DNA for the CDR3: TGTGCCAGCAGTTTATCCGGACAGAGCAATGAGCAGTTCTTC. Encoded protein: CASSLSGQSNEQFF.

The gene calls are TRBV5-1 and TRBJ1-1; D gene unclear. Deletions cut 6 bases from V and 4 bases from J, with 13 bases between. The CDR3 sequence is 13 residues long. Germline assignment: CDR1 SGHRS and CDR2 YFSETQ. The CDR3 here is CASTGTKATEAFF. The CDR3 bases are TGCGCCAGCACCGGCACAAAGGCCACTGAAGCTTTCTTT. Full variable domain (remainder filled in from reference TRBV5-1 and TRBJ1-1): KAGVTQTPRYLIKTRGQQVTLSCSPISGHRSVSWYQQTPGQGLQFLFEYFSETQRNKGNFPGRFSGRQFSNSRSEMNVSTLELGDSALYLCASTGTKATEAFFGQGTRLTVV.

The chain joins TRBV14 to TRBJ2-4, with 7 positions matching TRBD1. J gave up 12 bases and V 3 bases, and 5 bases lay outside the gene matches. The CDR3 consists of 12 residues. Germline-derived CDR1 and CDR2 are SGHDN and FVKESK. CDR3 DNA sequence: TGTGCCAGCAGCCAGACAGGGCGTAGTCAGTACTTC. Residues: CASSQTGRSQYF.

The V gene is TRBV28, the J gene TRBJ2-7; D remains unclear. This CDR3 has 14 residues. CDR1 MDHEN and CDR2 SYDVKM come from the germline V gene. V shed 7 bases and J shed 0 bases, with 13 bases lying between them. The CDR3 bases are TGTGCCAGCACCCCAGAGTGGGGCTCCTACGAGCAGTACTTC. Its translation is CASTPEWGSYEQYF.

The rearrangement uses TRBV6-5 and TRBJ2-4, with D maybe TRBD1 (6 bases). From germline, CDR1 is MNHEY and CDR2 SVGAGI. V was trimmed by 9 bases and J by 3 bases, leaving 24 bases between them. The CDR3 totals 17 residues. DNA of the CDR3: TGTGCCAGGAGCCAACACGGTCCGGACAGCAACAAAAACATTCAGTACTTC. It yields the protein CARSQHGPDSNKNIQYF.

This clonotype was detected many times. This rearrangement joins TRBV4-3 to TRBJ2-3; D not resolved. Trimming removed 0 bases at V and 2 bases at J, with 9 bases between. The CDR3 sequence is 15 residues long. CDR1 LGHNA and CDR2 YSLEER come from the germline V gene. The CDR3 sequence is CASSQDSYLTDTQYF. The CDR3 nucleotides read TGCGCCAGCAGCCAAGATAGCTACCTCACAGATACGCAGTATTTT.